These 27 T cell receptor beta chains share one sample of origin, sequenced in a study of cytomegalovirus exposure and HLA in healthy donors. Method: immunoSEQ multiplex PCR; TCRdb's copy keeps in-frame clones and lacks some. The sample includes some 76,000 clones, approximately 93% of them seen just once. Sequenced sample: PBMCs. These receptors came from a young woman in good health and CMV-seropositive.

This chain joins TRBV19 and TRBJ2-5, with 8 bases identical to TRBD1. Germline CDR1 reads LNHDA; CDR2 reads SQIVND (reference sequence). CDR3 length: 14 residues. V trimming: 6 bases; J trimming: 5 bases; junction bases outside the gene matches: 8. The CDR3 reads CASRRTGGRETQYF. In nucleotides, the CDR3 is TGTGCCAGTAGGCGAACAGGGGGAAGGGAGACCCAGTACTTC.

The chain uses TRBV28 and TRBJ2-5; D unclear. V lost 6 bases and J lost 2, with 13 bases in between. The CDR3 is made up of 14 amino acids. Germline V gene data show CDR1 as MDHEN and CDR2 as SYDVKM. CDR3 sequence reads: CASRESAPQETQYF. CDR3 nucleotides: TGTGCCAGCAGGGAGAGCGCCCCTCAAGAGACCCAGTACTTC.

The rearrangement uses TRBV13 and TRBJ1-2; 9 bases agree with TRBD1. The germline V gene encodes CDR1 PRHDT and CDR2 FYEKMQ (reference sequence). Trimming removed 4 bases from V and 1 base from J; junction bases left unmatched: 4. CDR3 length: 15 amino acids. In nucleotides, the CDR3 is TGTGCCAGCAGCTACAGGGGGCGGGTTAACTATGGCTACACCTTC. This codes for CASSYRGRVNYGYTF. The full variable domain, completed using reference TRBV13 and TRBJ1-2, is AAGVIQSPRHLIKEKRETATLKCYPIPRHDTVYWYQQGPGQDPQFLISFYEKMQSDKGSIPDRFSAQQFSDYHSELNMSSLELGDSALYFCASSYRGRVNYGYTFGSGTRLTVV.

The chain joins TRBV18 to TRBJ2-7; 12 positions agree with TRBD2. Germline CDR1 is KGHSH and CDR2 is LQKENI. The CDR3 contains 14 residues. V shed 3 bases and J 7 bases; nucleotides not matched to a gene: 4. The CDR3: CASSPGLAGREQYF. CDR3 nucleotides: TGTGCCAGCTCACCCGGACTAGCGGGACGGGAGCAGTACTTC.

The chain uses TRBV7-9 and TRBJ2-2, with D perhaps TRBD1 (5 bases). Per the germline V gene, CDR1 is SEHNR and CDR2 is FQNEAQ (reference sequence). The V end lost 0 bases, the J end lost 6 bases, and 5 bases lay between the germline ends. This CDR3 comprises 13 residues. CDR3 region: CASSLAGAGELFF. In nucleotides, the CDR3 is TGTGCCAGCAGCTTAGCAGGGGCCGGGGAGCTGTTTTTT. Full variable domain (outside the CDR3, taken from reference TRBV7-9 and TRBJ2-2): DTGVSQNPRHKITKRGQNVTFRCDPISEHNRLYWYRQTLGQGPEFLTYFQNEAQLEKSRLLSDRFSAERPKGSFSTLEIQRTEQGDSAMYLCASSLAGAGELFFGEGSRLTVL.

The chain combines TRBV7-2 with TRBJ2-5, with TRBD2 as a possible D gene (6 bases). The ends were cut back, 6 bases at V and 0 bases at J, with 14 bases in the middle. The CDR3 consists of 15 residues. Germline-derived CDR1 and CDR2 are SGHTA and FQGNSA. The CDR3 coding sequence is TGTGCCAGCAGTACGGGGGTGGGACACCAAGAGACCCAGTACTTC. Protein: CASSTGVGHQETQYF.

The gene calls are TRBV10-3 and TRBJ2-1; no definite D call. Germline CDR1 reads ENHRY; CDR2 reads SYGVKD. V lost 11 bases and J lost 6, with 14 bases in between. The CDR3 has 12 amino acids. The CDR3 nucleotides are TGTGCCTCTAGAGACTTTAGCAATGAGCAGTTCTTC. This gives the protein CASRDFSNEQFF.

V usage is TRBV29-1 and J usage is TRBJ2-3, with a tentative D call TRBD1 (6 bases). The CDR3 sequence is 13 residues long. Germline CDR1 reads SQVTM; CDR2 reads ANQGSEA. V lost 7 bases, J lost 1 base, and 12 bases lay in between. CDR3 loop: CSAQAGGTDTQYF. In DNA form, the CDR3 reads TGCAGCGCCCAGGCAGGGGGCACAGATACGCAGTATTTT.

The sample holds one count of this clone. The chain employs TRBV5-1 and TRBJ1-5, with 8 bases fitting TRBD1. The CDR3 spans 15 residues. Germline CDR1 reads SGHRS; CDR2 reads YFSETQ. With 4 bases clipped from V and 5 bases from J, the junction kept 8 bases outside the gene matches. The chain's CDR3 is CASSPTGQGDQPQHF. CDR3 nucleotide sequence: TGCGCCAGCAGCCCTACCGGACAGGGAGATCAGCCCCAGCATTTT.

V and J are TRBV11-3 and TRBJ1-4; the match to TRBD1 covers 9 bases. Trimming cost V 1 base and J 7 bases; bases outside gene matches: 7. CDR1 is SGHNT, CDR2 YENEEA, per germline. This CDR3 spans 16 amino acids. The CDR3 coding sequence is TGTGCCAGCAGCTTAGGCCGGGGACAGGGAGGTGAAAAACTGTTTTTT. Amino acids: CASSLGRGQGGEKLFF.

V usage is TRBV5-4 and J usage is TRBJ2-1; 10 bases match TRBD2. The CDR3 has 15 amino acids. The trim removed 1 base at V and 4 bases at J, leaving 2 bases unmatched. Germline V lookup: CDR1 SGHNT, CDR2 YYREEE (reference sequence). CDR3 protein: CASSLPSGGYNEQFF. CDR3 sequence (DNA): TGTGCCAGCAGCTTGCCTAGCGGGGGTTACAATGAGCAGTTCTTC.

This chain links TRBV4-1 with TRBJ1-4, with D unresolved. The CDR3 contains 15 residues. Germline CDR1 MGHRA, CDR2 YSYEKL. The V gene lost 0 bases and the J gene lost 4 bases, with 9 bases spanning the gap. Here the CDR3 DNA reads TGCGCCAGCAGCCAAGACGGAGGATATAATGAAAAACTGTTTTTT. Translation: CASSQDGGYNEKLFF.

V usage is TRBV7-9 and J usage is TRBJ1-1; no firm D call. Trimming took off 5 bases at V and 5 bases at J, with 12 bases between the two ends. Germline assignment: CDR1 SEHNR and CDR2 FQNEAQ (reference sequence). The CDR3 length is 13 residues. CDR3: CASSEVVQTEAFF. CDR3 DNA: TGTGCCAGCAGCGAAGTGGTCCAGACTGAAGCTTTCTTT. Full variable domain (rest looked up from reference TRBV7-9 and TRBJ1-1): DTGVSQNPRHKITKRGQNVTFRCDPISEHNRLYWYRQTLGQGPEFLTYFQNEAQLEKSRLLSDRFSAERPKGSFSTLEIQRTEQGDSAMYLCASSEVVQTEAFFGQGTRLTVV.

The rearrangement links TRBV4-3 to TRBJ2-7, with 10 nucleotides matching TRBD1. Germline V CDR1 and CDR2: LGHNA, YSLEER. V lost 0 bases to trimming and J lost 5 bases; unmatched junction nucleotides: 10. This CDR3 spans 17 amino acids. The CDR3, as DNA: TGCGCCAGCAGCCAAGATAAGCGGGACAGGGGCCGAAACGAGCAGTACTTC. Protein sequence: CASSQDKRDRGRNEQYF.

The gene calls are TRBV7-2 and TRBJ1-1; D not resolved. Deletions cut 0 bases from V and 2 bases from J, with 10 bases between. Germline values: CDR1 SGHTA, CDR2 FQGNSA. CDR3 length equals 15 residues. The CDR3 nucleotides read TGTGCCAGCAGCTTAGCTATGAGGGTTAACACTGAAGCTTTCTTT. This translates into CASSLAMRVNTEAFF.

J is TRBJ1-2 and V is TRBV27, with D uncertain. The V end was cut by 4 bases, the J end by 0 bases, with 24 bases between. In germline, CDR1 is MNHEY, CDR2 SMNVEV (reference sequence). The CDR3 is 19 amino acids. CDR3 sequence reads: CASSSLLIEFRGPNYGYTF. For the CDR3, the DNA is TGTGCCAGCAGTTCCCTCCTTATTGAATTTCGAGGGCCTAACTATGGCTACACCTTC.

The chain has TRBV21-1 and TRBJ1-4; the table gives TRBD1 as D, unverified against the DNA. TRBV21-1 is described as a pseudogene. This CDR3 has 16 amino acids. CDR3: CASSSQTGGGCEKLFF. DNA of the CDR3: TGTGCCAGCAGCAGCCAGACAGGGGGCGGATGTGAAAAACTGTTTTTT.

The CDR3 DNA is TGTGCCAGCAGCCGAACCGGGACTAGCGATACGCAGTATTTT. Translating it yields CASSRTGTSDTQYF. V gene TRBV7-8 combines with J gene TRBJ2-3, with TRBD2 identical over 9 bases. Unmatched junction bases numbered 6, after V lost 5 bases and J lost 6 bases. CDR3 length equals 14 residues. CDR1 and CDR2 (germline): SGHVS, FQNEAQ.

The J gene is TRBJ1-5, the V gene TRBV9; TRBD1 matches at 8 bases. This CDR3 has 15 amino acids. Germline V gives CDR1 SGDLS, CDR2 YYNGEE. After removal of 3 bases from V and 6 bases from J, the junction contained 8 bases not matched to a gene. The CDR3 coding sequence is TGTGCCAGCAGCGAAGGGACAGGCACCTCTCAGCCCCAGCATTTT. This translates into CASSEGTGTSQPQHF.

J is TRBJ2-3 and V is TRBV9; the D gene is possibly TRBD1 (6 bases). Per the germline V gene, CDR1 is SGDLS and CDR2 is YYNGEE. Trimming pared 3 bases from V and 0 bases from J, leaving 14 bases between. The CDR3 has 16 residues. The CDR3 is CASSATGTPSTDTQYF. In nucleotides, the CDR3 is TGTGCCAGCAGCGCCACAGGGACCCCTAGCACAGATACGCAGTATTTT.

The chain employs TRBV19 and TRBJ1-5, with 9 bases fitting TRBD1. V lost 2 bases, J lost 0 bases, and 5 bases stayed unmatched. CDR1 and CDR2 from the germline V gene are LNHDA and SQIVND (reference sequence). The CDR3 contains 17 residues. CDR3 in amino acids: CASSILQGAFSNQPQHF. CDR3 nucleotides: TGTGCCAGTAGTATATTACAGGGGGCCTTTAGCAATCAGCCCCAGCATTTT.

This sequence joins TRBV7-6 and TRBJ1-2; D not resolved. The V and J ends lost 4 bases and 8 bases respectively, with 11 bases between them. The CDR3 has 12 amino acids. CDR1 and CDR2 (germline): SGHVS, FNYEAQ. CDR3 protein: CASSSPSMGYTF. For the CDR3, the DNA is TGTGCCAGCAGCTCCCCCTCTATGGGCTACACCTTC.

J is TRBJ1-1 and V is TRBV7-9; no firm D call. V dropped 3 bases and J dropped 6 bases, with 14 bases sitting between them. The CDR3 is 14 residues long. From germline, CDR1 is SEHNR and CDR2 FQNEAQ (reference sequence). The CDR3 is CASSFESRRAEAFF. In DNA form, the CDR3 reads TGTGCCAGCAGCTTTGAGTCTCGGAGAGCTGAAGCTTTCTTT. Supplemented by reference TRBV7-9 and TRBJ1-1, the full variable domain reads DTGVSQNPRHKITKRGQNVTFRCDPISEHNRLYWYRQTLGQGPEFLTYFQNEAQLEKSRLLSDRFSAERPKGSFSTLEIQRTEQGDSAMYLCASSFESRRAEAFFGQGTRLTVV.

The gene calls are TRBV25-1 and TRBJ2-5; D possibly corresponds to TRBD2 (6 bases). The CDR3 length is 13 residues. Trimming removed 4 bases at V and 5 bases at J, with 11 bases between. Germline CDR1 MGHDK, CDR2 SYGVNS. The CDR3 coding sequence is TGTGCCAGCAGTGCCCTGGACTACGAGACCCAGTACTTC. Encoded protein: CASSALDYETQYF.

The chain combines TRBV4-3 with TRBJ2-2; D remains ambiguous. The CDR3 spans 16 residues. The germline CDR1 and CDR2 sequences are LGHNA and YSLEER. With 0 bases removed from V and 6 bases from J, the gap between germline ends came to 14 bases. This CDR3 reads CASSQDVFSFPGELFF. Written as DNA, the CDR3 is TGCGCCAGCAGCCAAGACGTGTTCAGTTTTCCCGGGGAGCTGTTTTTT.

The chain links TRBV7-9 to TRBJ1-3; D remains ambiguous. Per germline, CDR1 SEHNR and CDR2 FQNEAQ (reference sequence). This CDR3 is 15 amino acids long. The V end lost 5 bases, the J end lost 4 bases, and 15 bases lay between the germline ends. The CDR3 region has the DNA TGTGCCAGCAGCCCCACGGTCGAGAAGGGAAACACCATATATTTT. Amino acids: CASSPTVEKGNTIYF.

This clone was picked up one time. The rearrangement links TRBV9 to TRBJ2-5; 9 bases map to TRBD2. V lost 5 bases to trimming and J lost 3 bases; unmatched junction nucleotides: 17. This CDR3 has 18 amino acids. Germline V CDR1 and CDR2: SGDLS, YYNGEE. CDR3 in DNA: TGTGCCAGCAGTGACTCCGTCGATCCCGGGACTAGCAAAGAGACCCAGTACTTC. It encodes CASSDSVDPGTSKETQYF.